The clone carrying this T cell receptor (beta chain) has ten or more counts. The antigen remains undetermined. The entry originates in a study of regulatory T cells in long-lasting Graves disease. Overall study results and limits: Accuracy was perhaps lowered by the small sample size.

Germline V gives CDR1 SGHAT, CDR2 FQNNGV. V shed 4 bases and J 9 bases; nucleotides not matched to a gene: 10. The CDR3 contains 17 residues. Building the TCR beta libraries relied on iRepertoire HTBI primers, and CDR3 regions underwent Arm-PCR. TCRdb reprocessed the multiplex PCR reads via MiXCR and lists one record per CDR3 protein. The sample lists about 380,000 distinct CDR3 sequences, about 16% occurring once. Noted time point: newly diagnosed GD, antithyroid drugs for less than 3 months. RNA extracted from PBMCs served as the sequencing template. The sequence derives from a female donor with Graves disease. The source was peripheral blood mononuclear cells (PBMCs), collected at new diagnosis, from a patient treated with antithyroid drugs. The chain employs TRBV11-2 and TRBJ2-1, with 15 bases that match TRBD2. The CDR3 reads CASSSRTSGGVSGEQFF. As DNA, the CDR3 is TGTGCCAGCAGCTCCAGGACTAGCGGGGGGGTTTCGGGTGAGCAGTTCTTC.